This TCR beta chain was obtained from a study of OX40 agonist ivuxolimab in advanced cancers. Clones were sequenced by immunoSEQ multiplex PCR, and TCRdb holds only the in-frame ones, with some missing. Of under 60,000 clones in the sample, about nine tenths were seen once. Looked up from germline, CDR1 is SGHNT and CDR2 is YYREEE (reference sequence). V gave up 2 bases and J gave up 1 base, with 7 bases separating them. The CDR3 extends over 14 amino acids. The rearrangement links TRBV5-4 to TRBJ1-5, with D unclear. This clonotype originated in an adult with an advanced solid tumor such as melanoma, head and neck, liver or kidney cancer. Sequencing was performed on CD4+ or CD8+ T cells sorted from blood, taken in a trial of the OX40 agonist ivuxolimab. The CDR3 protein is CASSLQGSNQPQHF. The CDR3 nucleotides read TGTGCCAGCAGCTTACAAGGAAGCAATCAGCCCCAGCATTTT.